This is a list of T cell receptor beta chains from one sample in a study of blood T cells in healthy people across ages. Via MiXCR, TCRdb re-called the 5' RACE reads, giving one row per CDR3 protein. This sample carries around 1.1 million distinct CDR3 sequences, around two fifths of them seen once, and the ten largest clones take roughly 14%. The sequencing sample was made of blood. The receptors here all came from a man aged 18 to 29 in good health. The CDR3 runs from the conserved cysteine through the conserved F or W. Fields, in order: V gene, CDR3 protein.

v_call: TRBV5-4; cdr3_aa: CASSPHTGPKYF
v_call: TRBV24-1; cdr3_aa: CATSDGGTGELFF
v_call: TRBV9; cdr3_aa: CASSVGGAMDEKLFF
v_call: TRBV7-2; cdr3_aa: CASSLELAPYNEQFF
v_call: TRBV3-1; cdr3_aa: CASSQPGRAGAGQPQHF
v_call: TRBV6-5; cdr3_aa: CASRTAGYEQYF
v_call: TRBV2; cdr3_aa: CASSEGRRSGYTF
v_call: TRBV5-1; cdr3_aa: CASSLRAAMDTQYF
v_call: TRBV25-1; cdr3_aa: CASRWGSGTTEAFF
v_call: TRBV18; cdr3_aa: CASSEVGDPDEDTQYF
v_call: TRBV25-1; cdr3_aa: CASSEWGPSTDTQYF
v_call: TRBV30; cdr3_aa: CACLDVTANYGYTF
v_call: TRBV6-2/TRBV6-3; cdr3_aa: CASSYGGIWVEQFF
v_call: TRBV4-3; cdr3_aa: CASSQDYETLVKETQYF
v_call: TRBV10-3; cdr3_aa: CAISWTGARGMNTEAFF
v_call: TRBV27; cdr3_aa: CASSLTPNMYGYTF
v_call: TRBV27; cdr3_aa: CASSDNRGFSYEQYF
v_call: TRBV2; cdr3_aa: CASSETGTHSGANVLTF
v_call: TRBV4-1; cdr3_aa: CASSQHKTVNTEAFF
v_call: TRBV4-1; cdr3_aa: CASSQEGRQAAFF
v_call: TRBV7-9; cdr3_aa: CASGGQGLGNTEAFF
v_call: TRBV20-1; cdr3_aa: CSARAQGDEQYF
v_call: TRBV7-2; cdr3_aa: CASEAGNTGELFF
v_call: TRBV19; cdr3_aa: CASSIAGRGFTEAFF
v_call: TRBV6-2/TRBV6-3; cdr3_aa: CASRKGTVYPARYQETQYF
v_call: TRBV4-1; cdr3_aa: CASSQVPLNDNEQYF
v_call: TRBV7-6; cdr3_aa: CASSLAMNTDQPQHF
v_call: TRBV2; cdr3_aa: CASSSGPASLNEQFF
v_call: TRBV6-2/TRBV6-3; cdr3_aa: CASSYSRGTGYTDTQYF
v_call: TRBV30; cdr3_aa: CAWSASGTATYEQYF
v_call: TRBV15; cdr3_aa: CATSLGTSGADTQYF
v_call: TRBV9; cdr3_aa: CASSVTTLDTISNQPQHF
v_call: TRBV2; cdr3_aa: CASSAVRGAGNNEQYF
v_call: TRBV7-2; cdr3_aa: CASSLTRGIQGRPNYGYTF
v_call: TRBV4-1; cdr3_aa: CASSQERGQGREKLFF
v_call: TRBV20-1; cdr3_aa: CSASAPGANVLTF
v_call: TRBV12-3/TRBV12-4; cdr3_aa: CASSPGPGGGYTF
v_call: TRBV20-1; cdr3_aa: CSARDPANVGAPLGGYTF
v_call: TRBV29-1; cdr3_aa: CSVVDRLAGKNIQYF
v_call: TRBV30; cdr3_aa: CARNQKSGDTQYF
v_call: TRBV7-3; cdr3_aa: CASSLRAGSTDTQYF
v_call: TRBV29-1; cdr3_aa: CSVRTGGSQPQHF
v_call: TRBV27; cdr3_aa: CASRTTGYTF
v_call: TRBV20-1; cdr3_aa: CSPYGRDEQYF
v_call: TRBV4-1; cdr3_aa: CASSQVRDNEQFF
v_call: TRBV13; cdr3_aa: CASSIHRDPNSPLHF
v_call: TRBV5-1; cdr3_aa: CASSPAQGTNTGELFF
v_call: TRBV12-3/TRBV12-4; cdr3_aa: CASAQTQEQFF
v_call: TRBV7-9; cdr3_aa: CASGLGVGYTF
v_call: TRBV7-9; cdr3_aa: CASSLEDRGQPQHF
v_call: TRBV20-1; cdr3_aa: CSASGQGASYEQYF
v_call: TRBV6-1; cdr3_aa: CASREALSTDTQYF
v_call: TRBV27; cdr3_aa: CASSSPLRNQPQHF
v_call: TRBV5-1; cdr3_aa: CASSRTGQGIYEQYF
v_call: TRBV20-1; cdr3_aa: CSARDSSSYNEQFF
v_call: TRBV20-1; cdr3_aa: CSARDRQKEGDEQYF
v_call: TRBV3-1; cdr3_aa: CASSQVGTGEGYTF
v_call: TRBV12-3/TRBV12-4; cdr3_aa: CASSPTRVRFNEQFF
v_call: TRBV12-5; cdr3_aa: CASGFDLDTQYF